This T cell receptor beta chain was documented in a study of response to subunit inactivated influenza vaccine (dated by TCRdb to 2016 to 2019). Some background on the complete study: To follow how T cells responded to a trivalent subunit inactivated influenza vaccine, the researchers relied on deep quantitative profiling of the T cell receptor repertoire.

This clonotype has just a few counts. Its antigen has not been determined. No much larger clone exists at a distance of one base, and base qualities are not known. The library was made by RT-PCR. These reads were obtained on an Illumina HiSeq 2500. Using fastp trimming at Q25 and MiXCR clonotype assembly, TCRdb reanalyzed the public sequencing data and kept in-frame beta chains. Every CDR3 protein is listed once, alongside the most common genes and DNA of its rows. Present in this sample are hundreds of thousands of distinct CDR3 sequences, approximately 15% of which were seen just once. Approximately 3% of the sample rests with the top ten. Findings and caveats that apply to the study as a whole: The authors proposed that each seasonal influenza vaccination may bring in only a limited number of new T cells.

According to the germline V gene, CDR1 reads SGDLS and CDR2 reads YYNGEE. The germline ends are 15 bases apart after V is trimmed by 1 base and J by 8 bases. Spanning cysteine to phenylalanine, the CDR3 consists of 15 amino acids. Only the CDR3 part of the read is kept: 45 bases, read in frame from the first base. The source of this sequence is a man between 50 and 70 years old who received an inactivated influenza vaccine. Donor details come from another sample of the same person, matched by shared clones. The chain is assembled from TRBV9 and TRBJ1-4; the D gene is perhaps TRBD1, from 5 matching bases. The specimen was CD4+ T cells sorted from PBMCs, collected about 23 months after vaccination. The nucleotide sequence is TGTGCCAGCAGCGTAACGGGACGGTCTGGGGAAAAACTGTTTTTT. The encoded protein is CASSVTGRSGEKLFF.